The 25 T cell receptor beta chains listed next were all sequenced from one sample in a study of T cell clones after liver transplantation. The method was immunoSEQ multiplex PCR; TCRdb's version includes in-frame clones alone and lacks a portion of them. The table includes roughly 70,000 clones, about 80% detected once. Here the sequenced sample was CD4+ T cells from blood, taken before liver transplant. The source is a human donor who received a liver transplant.

The gene calls are TRBV27 and TRBJ1-1; tentative D call: TRBD1 (5 bases). CDR1 is MNHEY and CDR2 is SMNVEV in the germline V gene (reference sequence). This CDR3 has 14 amino acids. Trimming took off 2 bases at V and 0 bases at J, with 7 bases between the two ends. Here the CDR3 DNA reads TGTGCCAGCAGTTTACAGGGCCTGAACACTGAAGCTTTCTTT. Translating it yields CASSLQGLNTEAFF.

This clone appeared a single time. The chain combines TRBV6-5 with TRBJ1-2; D uncertain. The CDR3 loop spans 11 amino acids. Germline V gene lookup returns CDR1 MNHEY and CDR2 SVGAGI. V was trimmed by 4 bases and J by 8 bases, leaving 8 bases between them. The CDR3 DNA is TGTGCCAGCAGTTCTGGCGGGGGCTACACCTTC. Protein sequence: CASSSGGGYTF.

The chain uses TRBV27 and TRBJ1-1; no definite D call. The germline V gene encodes CDR1 MNHEY and CDR2 SMNVEV (reference sequence). The CDR3 consists of 14 residues. V was cut by 3 bases and J by 0 bases, with 8 bases left in between. The CDR3 DNA is TGTGCCAGCAGTTTTGCGAGAATGAACACTGAAGCTTTCTTT. Its protein product is CASSFARMNTEAFF.

The chain employs TRBV25-1 and TRBJ2-7; D uncertain. Per germline, CDR1 MGHDK and CDR2 SYGVNS. CDR3 length equals 13 residues. Trimming took 3 bases from V and 0 from J, leaving 6 bases between them. CDR3 coding DNA: TGTGCCAGCAGTGATGGCTTCTCCTACGAGCAGTACTTC. Translation: CASSDGFSYEQYF.

This clone has just a few counts. The V and J genes are TRBV15 and TRBJ2-1, with D maybe TRBD2 (6 bases). The CDR3 has 16 residues. The germline V gene encodes CDR1 LNHNV and CDR2 YYDKDF (reference sequence). Trimming took off 0 bases at V and 6 bases at J, with 15 bases between the two ends. CDR3 sequence: CATSRDPGWDSNEQFF. CDR3 in DNA: TGTGCCACCAGCAGAGATCCCGGTTGGGACTCCAATGAGCAGTTCTTC. The full variable domain, completed using reference TRBV15 and TRBJ2-1, is DAMVIQNPRYQVTQFGKPVTLSCSQTLNHNVMYWYQQKSSQAPKLLFHYYDKDFNNEADTPDNFQSRRPNTSFCFLDIRSPGLGDTAMYLCATSRDPGWDSNEQFFGPGTRLTVL.

This sequence joins TRBV30 and TRBJ1-4; possible D gene TRBD1, 6 bases. V was pared by 3 bases and J by 11 bases, with 16 bases between. The CDR3 sequence is 13 residues long. Germline lookup yields CDR1 GTSNPN and CDR2 SVGIG (reference sequence). The DNA for the CDR3 is TGTGCCTGGAGCGCATCGGGGGGCGGGAAACTGTTTTTT. Translating gives CAWSASGGGKLFF.

The chain combines TRBV21-1 with TRBJ1-1. TRBV21-1 is deemed a pseudogene. This CDR3 comprises 14 residues. The CDR3 protein is CASSKAKESTEAFF. CDR3 in DNA: TGTGCCAGCAGCAAAGCCAAGGAGAGCACTGAAGCTTTCTTT.

This clone was seen once. The genes are TRBV29-1 and TRBJ2-1, with 7 bases that match TRBD2. This CDR3 contains 14 residues. After removal of 7 bases from V and 7 bases from J, the junction contained 13 bases not matched to a gene. CDR1 and CDR2 (germline): SQVTM, ANQGSEA. The CDR3, as DNA: TGCAGCGGGGATAAGGCCCTTAGCGGGAATGAGCAGTTCTTC. Its translation is CSGDKALSGNEQFF.

CDR3: CASSRLGGTANTGELFF. The CDR3 DNA is TGTGCCAGCTCACGGCTCGGGGGTACAGCGAACACCGGGGAGCTGTTTTTT. The chain recombines TRBV18 with TRBJ2-2, with D maybe TRBD2 (6 bases). The germline gives CDR1 KGHSH, CDR2 LQKENI. Trimming removed 4 bases from V and 0 bases from J, with 15 bases in between. This CDR3 region has 17 residues.

The V and J genes are TRBV11-1 and TRBJ2-3; perhaps TRBD1 as D (5 bases). This CDR3 is built from 11 residues. With 2 bases removed from V and 8 bases from J, the gap between germline ends came to 5 bases. Germline lookup yields CDR1 SGHAT and CDR2 FQDESV (reference sequence). In DNA, the CDR3 is TGTGCCAGCAGCTTACAGGGTACGCAGTATTTT. Amino acids: CASSLQGTQYF.

V and J are TRBV29-1 and TRBJ2-5, with 11 bases matching TRBD2. V shed 7 bases and J 6 bases; nucleotides not matched to a gene: 16. This CDR3 comprises 16 residues. Germline values: CDR1 SQVTM, CDR2 ANQGSEA. The CDR3 nucleotides read TGCAGCGCTGTCGGACTAGCGGGTGAGCCTCAACAGACCCAGTACTTC. Translated, it gives CSAVGLAGEPQQTQYF. Full variable domain (outside the CDR3, taken from reference TRBV29-1 and TRBJ2-5): SAVISQKPSRDICQRGTSLTIQCQVDSQVTMMFWYRQQPGQSLTLIATANQGSEATYESGFVIDKFPISRPNLTFSTLTVSNMSPEDSSIYLCSAVGLAGEPQQTQYFGPGTRLLVL.

This clone was detected a few times. This chain links TRBV19 with TRBJ1-2; tentative D call: TRBD1 (6 bases). There are 14 residues in the CDR3. Germline V CDR1 and CDR2: LNHDA, SQIVND (reference sequence). V lost 7 bases and J lost 2, with 14 bases in between. The CDR3 sequence: CASTYTGRNYGYTF. CDR3 DNA: TGTGCCAGTACTTATACAGGGAGAAACTATGGCTACACCTTC. The entire variable domain, with the rest obtained from reference TRBV19 and TRBJ1-2, is as follows: DGGITQSPKYLFRKEGQNVTLSCEQNLNHDAMYWYRQDPGQGLRLIYYSQIVNDFQKGDIAEGYSVSREKKESFPLTVTSAQKNPTAFYLCASTYTGRNYGYTFGSGTRLTVV.

V and J are TRBV7-9 and TRBJ1-1; D remains unclear. Germline V gives CDR1 SEHNR, CDR2 FQNEAQ (reference sequence). CDR3 length: 13 amino acids. The germline V and J ends were trimmed by 5 bases and 2 bases, with 9 bases remaining between them. CDR3 loop: CASSRYFNTEAFF. CDR3 in DNA: TGTGCCAGCAGCCGGTACTTTAACACTGAAGCTTTCTTT.

This clone was counted only a few times. This chain joins TRBV5-1 and TRBJ1-1, with no clear D. Trimming removed 0 bases at V and 0 bases at J, with 6 bases between. The germline gives CDR1 SGHRS, CDR2 YFSETQ. The length of the CDR3 is 14 residues. CDR3 bases: TGCGCCAGCAGCTTGGTCAGGCTGAACACTGAAGCTTTCTTT. Translating gives CASSLVRLNTEAFF.

The chain uses TRBV7-3 and TRBJ1-1; the D gene is possibly TRBD1 (5 bases). V was cut by 5 bases and J by 4 bases, with 20 bases left in between. The V gene's germline CDR1 is SGHTA and CDR2 FQGTGA. The CDR3 is 16 residues long. CDR3 sequence reads: CASSPPLRGAGTEAFF. CDR3 coding DNA: TGTGCCAGCAGCCCCCCCCTTCGGGGCGCGGGCACTGAAGCTTTCTTT.

This rearrangement joins TRBV2 to TRBJ2-6; D is undetermined. Germline lookup yields CDR1 SNHLY and CDR2 FYNNEI. Trimming took 3 bases from V and 0 from J, leaving 27 bases between them. The CDR3 contains 22 residues. The CDR3: CASSDPLKWYGIPASGANVLTF. DNA for the CDR3: TGTGCCAGCAGTGATCCTCTGAAGTGGTATGGGATCCCCGCCTCTGGGGCCAACGTCCTGACTTTC. Based on the CDR3 plus reference TRBV2 and TRBJ2-6, the full variable domain is EPEVTQTPSHQVTQMGQEVILRCVPISNHLYFYWYRQILGQKVEFLVSFYNNEISEKSEIFDDQFSVERPDGSNFTLKIRSTKLEDSAMYFCASSDPLKWYGIPASGANVLTFGAGSRLTVL.

This chain uses TRBV9 with TRBJ2-2; no reliable D call. Trimming took 2 bases from V and 8 from J, leaving 7 bases between them. This CDR3 spans 12 amino acids. Germline V gene data show CDR1 as SGDLS and CDR2 as YYNGEE. The CDR3 loop reads CASSVPRGELFF. The CDR3 coding sequence is TGTGCCAGCAGCGTCCCTAGGGGGGAGCTGTTTTTT.

This clone was detected only once. This chain connects TRBV2 to TRBJ1-5; D is ambiguous. Germline loops: CDR1 SNHLY, CDR2 FYNNEI. The CDR3 loop spans 12 amino acids. Trimming cost V 5 bases and J 9 bases, with 11 bases left between them. The CDR3 nucleotides read TGTGCCAGCAGTCCGGGAATCAGGCCCCAGCATTTT. Translation: CASSPGIRPQHF.

The chain is built from TRBV6-1 and TRBJ2-3; the match to TRBD2 covers 13 bases. This CDR3 spans 17 amino acids. Trimming took 4 bases from V and 2 from J; bases not matched to a gene: 6. Germline lookup yields CDR1 MNHNS and CDR2 SASEGT. The CDR3 DNA sequence: TGTGCCAGCAGTGGACGGACTAGCGGGAGTATCACAGATACGCAGTATTTT. Amino acid sequence: CASSGRTSGSITDTQYF.

This clone was seen just once. The chain recombines TRBV9 with TRBJ1-1, with D possibly TRBD1 on 5 matching bases. Germline assignment: CDR1 SGDLS and CDR2 YYNGEE. V dropped 0 bases and J dropped 0 bases, with 21 bases sitting between them. This CDR3 contains 19 residues. Written as DNA, the CDR3 is TGTGCCAGCAGCGTAGCCGCGGGGGGTCTCAACCTCATGAACACTGAAGCTTTCTTT. It specifies CASSVAAGGLNLMNTEAFF.

This sequence joins TRBV6-1 and TRBJ2-7; D might be TRBD2 (5 bases). Germline V gene lookup returns CDR1 MNHNS and CDR2 SASEGT. V was trimmed by 7 bases and J by 3 bases, leaving 19 bases between them. This CDR3 is 15 amino acids long. The CDR3, as DNA: TGTGCCAGCATTACTGTCCCGGGATCATTCTACGAGCAGTACTTC. This translates into CASITVPGSFYEQYF.

The J gene is TRBJ2-1, the V gene TRBV5-1; TRBD1 agrees at 7 bases. The CDR3 covers 15 residues. With 1 base clipped from V and 1 base from J, the junction kept 2 bases outside the gene matches. Germline V gene sequence: CDR1 SGHRS, CDR2 YFSETQ. The CDR3 is CASSLRQGSYNEQFF. The CDR3 DNA reads TGCGCCAGCAGCTTGCGACAGGGATCCTACAATGAGCAGTTCTTC.

This clone was seen many times. The V and J genes are TRBV28 and TRBJ1-2; 9 bases align to TRBD1. The CDR3 totals 15 residues. Germline-derived CDR1 and CDR2 are MDHEN and SYDVKM. V was clipped by 2 bases and J by 5 bases; unmatched bases: 6. Here the CDR3 reads CASSLRDRDLYGYTF. CDR3 nucleotide sequence: TGTGCCAGCAGTTTAAGGGACAGGGACCTTTATGGCTACACCTTC.

This sequence joins TRBV4-1 and TRBJ2-7; 7 bases line up with TRBD2. The CDR3 contains 16 residues. V was pared by 1 base and J by 3 bases, with 9 bases of the junction left unmatched. The germline V gene has CDR1 MGHRA and CDR2 YSYEKL. The CDR3 spells CASSQGEAGSIYEQYF. CDR3 bases: TGCGCCAGCAGCCAAGGGGAAGCGGGATCTATCTACGAGCAGTACTTC.

This clone was recorded a few times. V is TRBV30 and J is TRBJ1-5; D not resolved. The CDR3 loop spans 15 amino acids. V was clipped by 1 base and J by 1 base, with 11 bases between them. The germline CDR1 and CDR2 sequences are GTSNPN and SVGIG (reference sequence). CDR3 nucleotides: TGTGCCTGGAGTGCGGGGAGCGCGAGCAATCAGCCCCAGCATTTT. Translating it yields CAWSAGSASNQPQHF.